Below are 23 T cell receptor beta chains sequenced from a single sample in a study of T cells in Graves' hyperthyroidism and ophthalmopathy. The investigators amplified TCR beta CDR3 regions from RNA transcripts. Using the HTBI primer set, a first-round RT-PCR was run on the TCR CDR3. TCRdb recomputed calls from the multiplex PCR reads with MiXCR, one row per CDR3 protein. In the table there are hundreds of thousands of distinct CDR3 sequences, around 20% of which are singletons. Sequences were obtained from blood. These receptors all come from a woman in her forties or fifties with Graves' hyperthyroidism that later progressed to Graves' ophthalmopathy.

This sequence joins TRBV9 and TRBJ1-1; tentatively, D is TRBD1 (5 bases). From germline, CDR1 is SGDLS and CDR2 YYNGEE. The V end lost 0 bases, the J end lost 3 bases, and 15 bases lay between the germline ends. CDR3 length: 16 residues. CDR3 sequence reads: CASSVATDRGDTEAFF. The CDR3, as DNA: TGTGCCAGCAGCGTAGCTACGGATAGGGGAGACACTGAAGCTTTCTTT.

Written as DNA, the CDR3 is TGCGCCAGCAGCCAAGAGAAGGAATTGGCAGATACGCAGTATTTT. It codes for CASSQEKELADTQYF. The rearrangement joins TRBV4-1 to TRBJ2-3, with no clear D. CDR1 and CDR2 from the germline V gene are MGHRA and YSYEKL. With 0 bases removed from V and 4 bases from J, the gap between germline ends came to 11 bases. The length of the CDR3 is 15 residues.

This clonotype appeared many times. The chain is built from TRBV6-6 and TRBJ1-1; D might be TRBD1 (5 bases). This CDR3 region has 15 residues. The germline V and J ends were trimmed by 0 bases and 5 bases, with 13 bases remaining between them. The germline V gene has CDR1 MNHNY and CDR2 SVGAGI (reference sequence). CDR3 sequence reads: CASSYSTVVGTEAFF. In DNA form, the CDR3 reads TGTGCCAGCAGTTACTCGACAGTCGTCGGGACTGAAGCTTTCTTT.

This clonotype was seen only a few times. The chain has TRBV20-1 and TRBJ2-7; D is ambiguous. Germline V gene data show CDR1 as DFQATT and CDR2 as SNEGSKA (reference sequence). V was cut by 3 bases and J by 4 bases, with 16 bases left in between. The CDR3 length is 14 residues. This chain's CDR3 is CSARGLRSSYEQYF. The CDR3, as DNA: TGCAGTGCTAGGGGTTTACGGTCTTCATACGAGCAGTACTTC.

This clonotype came up a few times. The chain recombines TRBV6-1 with TRBJ2-6; 7 nucleotides align to TRBD2. The CDR3 sequence is 18 residues long. The junction had 10 bases not matched to a gene; V was cut back by 5 bases and J by 0 bases. Per germline, CDR1 MNHNS and CDR2 SASEGT. DNA of the CDR3: TGTGCCAGCAGTATCCGGGGGGAGCCCCCCTCTGGGGCCAACGTCCTGACTTTC. Its translation is CASSIRGEPPSGANVLTF.

Regarding this clonotype: Just one base apart from a much larger clone, this may be a read error. The V gene is TRBV6-4, the J gene TRBJ2-2, with a weak D call TRBD2 (5 bases). Germline-derived CDR1 and CDR2 are MRHNA and SNTAGT. CDR3 length: 14 residues. This CDR3 reads CASSDTENTGELLF. In DNA, the CDR3 is TGTGCCAGCAGTGACACCGAGAACACCGGGGAGCTGCTTTTT.

This clonotype was picked up many times. The V call is TRBV6-2 or TRBV6-3, the J call TRBJ2-5; no firm D call. From germline, CDR1 is MNHEY and CDR2 SVGEGT. V gave up 3 bases and J gave up 5 bases, with 13 bases separating them. The CDR3 length is 14 residues. DNA of the CDR3: TGTGCCAGCAGTTATTTTACCCGGTCGGAGACCCAGTACTTC. Its translation is CASSYFTRSETQYF.

This clonotype was observed a handful of times. The rearrangement links TRBV6-1 to TRBJ1-6, with 8 bases aligning to TRBD1. V gave up 3 bases and J gave up 5 bases; unmatched junction bases: 3. This CDR3 has 15 amino acids. Germline-derived CDR1 and CDR2 are MNHNS and SASEGT. CDR3 nucleotide sequence: TGTGCCAGCAGTGACCGGGACAGGAATAATTCACCCCTCCACTTT. It yields the protein CASSDRDRNNSPLHF.

V gene TRBV27 combines with J gene TRBJ1-5; perhaps TRBD1 as D (6 bases). V lost 6 bases and J 0 bases, leaving 9 bases between the germline ends. Germline-derived CDR1 and CDR2 are MNHEY and SMNVEV (reference sequence). CDR3 length: 14 residues. CDR3 sequence: CASSDRFSNQPQHF. Written as DNA, the CDR3 is TGTGCCAGCAGCGACAGGTTTAGCAATCAGCCCCAGCATTTT.

This clonotype was recorded at least ten times. V and J are TRBV7-8 and TRBJ2-3, with D perhaps TRBD1 (7 bases). CDR3 length: 15 amino acids. V was cut by 2 bases and J by 5 bases, with 14 bases left in between. Germline V gene lookup returns CDR1 SGHVS and CDR2 FQNEAQ. This CDR3 reads CASSLRSGGLDTQYF. The CDR3 nucleotides are TGTGCCAGCAGCTTACGCTCAGGGGGGCTAGATACGCAGTATTTT.

This clonotype came up a few times. The chain links TRBV9 to TRBJ2-7; D is undetermined. V was clipped by 0 bases and J by 2 bases, with 9 bases between them. CDR3 length: 14 amino acids. CDR1 SGDLS and CDR2 YYNGEE come from the germline V gene. This CDR3 is CASSVEPSPYEQYF. The CDR3 DNA reads as TGTGCCAGCAGCGTAGAGCCCAGCCCCTACGAGCAGTACTTC.

This clonotype was counted many times. The V call is TRBV7-6, the J call TRBJ2-3; tentatively, D is TRBD2 (5 bases). The CDR3 runs to 16 residues. Germline lookup yields CDR1 SGHVS and CDR2 FNYEAQ. Trimming left V 1 base short and J 4 bases short, with 15 bases between. Here the CDR3 DNA reads TGTGCCAGCAGCTTAGAGGTCAAACCCGGGGCAGATACGCAGTATTTT. Residues: CASSLEVKPGADTQYF.

This clonotype was seen only a few times. The CDR3 here is CASSPGLGSGANVLTF. Here the CDR3 DNA reads TGTGCCAGCTCACCAGGATTGGGCTCTGGGGCCAACGTCCTGACTTTC. The genes are TRBV18 and TRBJ2-6; no clear D gene. V was pared by 2 bases and J by 0 bases, with 8 bases between. The CDR3 is 16 amino acids. CDR1 and CDR2 (germline): KGHSH, LQKENI.

This clonotype was detected many times. The chain uses TRBV2 and TRBJ1-4, with 10 bases lining up with TRBD1. This CDR3 spans 16 amino acids. Unmatched junction bases numbered 3, after V lost 0 bases and J lost 5 bases. The germline CDR1 and CDR2 sequences are SNHLY and FYNNEI. CDR3: CASSEARTGGNEKLFF. CDR3 coding DNA: TGTGCCAGCAGTGAAGCGAGGACAGGGGGGAATGAAAAACTGTTTTTT.

The genes are TRBV2 and TRBJ2-2; maybe TRBD2 (7 bases). There are 13 residues in the CDR3. The V and J ends lost 10 bases and 9 bases respectively, with 18 bases between them. CDR1 is SNHLY, CDR2 FYNNEI, per germline. Here the CDR3 DNA reads TGTGCCACCGACGGGGGGCCGAACCGGGAGCTGTTTTTT. The encoded protein is CATDGGPNRELFF.

Of note for this clonotype: A single base separates this from a much larger clone, so it may be a read error. The V and J genes are TRBV3-1 and TRBJ2-2; 7 bases map to TRBD1. Germline assignment: CDR1 LGHDT and CDR2 YNNKEL (reference sequence). There are 15 residues in the CDR3. V shed 7 bases and J 7 bases; nucleotides not matched to a gene: 12. The CDR3 reads CASNLGRGSYGELFF. As DNA, the CDR3 is TGTGCCAGCAACCTGGGCAGGGGGTCGTACGGGGAGCTGTTTTTT. The variable domain in full, with the rest retrieved from reference TRBV3-1 and TRBJ2-2, is DTAVSQTPKYLVTQMGNDKSIKCEQNLGHDTMYWYKQDSKKFLKIMFSYNNKELIINETVPNRFSPKSPDKAHLNLHINSLELGDSAVYFCASNLGRGSYGELFFGEGSRLTVL.

Points on this clonotype: The junction shows a germline mismatch at one end, possibly a read error. This chain uses TRBV12-5 with TRBJ1-6; 7 positions match TRBD1. Germline CDR1 reads LGHNT; CDR2 reads FRNRAP. The CDR3 sequence is 17 residues long. This chain's CDR3 is CASGLALDRAYNSPLDF. CDR3 nucleotides: TGTGCTAGTGGTTTGGCCCTAGACAGGGCCTATAATTCACCCCTCGACTTT.

This clonotype has a count of ten or more. The V call is TRBV7-6, the J call TRBJ1-1, with D unresolved. Germline V gene lookup returns CDR1 SGHVS and CDR2 FNYEAQ. There are 14 residues in the CDR3. Deletions cut 5 bases from V and 1 base from J, with 11 bases between. Written as DNA, the CDR3 is TGTGCCAGCAGCCTAACAGAACAGAACACTGAAGCTTTCTTT. Translation gives CASSLTEQNTEAFF.

The chain uses TRBV5-5 and TRBJ2-3; D might be TRBD2 (6 bases). Trimming stripped 4 bases from V and 0 bases from J, with 18 bases between. The CDR3 totals 17 residues. The germline CDR1 and CDR2 sequences are SGHKS and YYEKEE (reference sequence). CDR3 in DNA: TGTGCCAGCAGCCGGAGGGGTGTCGGGGCTAGCACAGATACGCAGTATTTT. The encoded protein is CASSRRGVGASTDTQYF.

Many counts were recorded for this clonotype. CDR3: CSAFLGPASNQPQHF. Written as DNA, the CDR3 is TGCAGTGCCTTCCTCGGGCCAGCAAGCAATCAGCCCCAGCATTTT. V usage is TRBV20-1 and J usage is TRBJ1-5; D remains ambiguous. The CDR3 loop spans 15 amino acids. V lost 6 bases, J lost 1 base, and 16 bases lay in between. Germline V gives CDR1 DFQATT, CDR2 SNEGSKA (reference sequence).

This clonotype appeared a few times. V is TRBV5-1 and J is TRBJ1-2, with D tentatively TRBD1 (5 bases). Trimming pared 4 bases from V and 4 bases from J, leaving 14 bases between. The CDR3 has 14 amino acids. Germline V gives CDR1 SGHRS, CDR2 YFSETQ. The CDR3: CASSPGGGAYGYTF. CDR3 in DNA: TGCGCCAGCAGCCCTGGCGGGGGTGCCTATGGCTACACCTTC.

The sample holds many counts of this clonotype. The rearrangement joins TRBV5-1 to TRBJ1-1, with a tentative D call TRBD1 (6 bases). Germline CDR1 is SGHRS and CDR2 is YFSETQ. This CDR3 has 13 amino acids. V gave up 5 bases and J gave up 5 bases, with 13 bases separating them. CDR3 nucleotides: TGCGCCAGCAGGGGTCTGGGGGCGACTGAAGCTTTCTTT. Amino acids: CASRGLGATEAFF.

This clonotype was counted only a few times. The CDR3 loop reads CASSLPPGQEQFF. The CDR3 DNA is TGTGCCAGCAGCCTCCCCCCGGGGCAAGAACAGTTCTTC. The chain joins TRBV7-8 to TRBJ2-1; D is tentatively TRBD1 or TRBD2 (5 bases each). This CDR3 contains 13 residues. Per germline, CDR1 SGHVS and CDR2 FQNEAQ. Deletions cut 5 bases from V and 13 bases from J, with 18 bases between.